These 28 T cell receptor beta chains were sequenced from one sample in a study of regulatory T cells in long-lasting Graves disease. The sample's time point: newly diagnosed GD, antithyroid drugs for less than 3 months. PBMC RNA served as the TCR library source. Investigators prepared the TCR beta libraries by applying iRepertoire HTBI primers and Arm-PCR of CDR3 regions. TCRdb independently ran MiXCR on the multiplex PCR reads; one entry per CDR3 protein. The data contain 550,000 to 650,000 distinct CDR3 sequences, roughly 16% of them singletons. These data were also filed under a second study, of T cells in Graves' hyperthyroidism and ophthalmopathy.

The source material was peripheral blood mononuclear cells (PBMCs), sampled at new diagnosis, from a patient treated with antithyroid drugs. Source of these receptors: a man aged 18 to 30 with Graves disease.

Comment on this clonotype: The junction does not match germline at one end; this may be a read error. CDR3 sequence reads: CASSLDRHEYNEQFF. CDR3 nucleotide sequence: TGTGCCAGCAGCCTAGATCGACACGAATACAATGAGCAGTTCTTC. The genes are TRBV4-1 and TRBJ2-1; D gene uncertain. Germline CDR1 is MGHRA and CDR2 is YSYEKL. This CDR3 region has 15 residues.

This clonotype was recorded at least ten times. This chain connects TRBV29-1 to TRBJ2-1; possible D gene TRBD1, 5 bases. V was shortened by 4 bases and J by 0 bases, with 13 bases between the two germline ends. CDR3 length: 15 residues. Germline V CDR1 and CDR2: SQVTM, ANQGSEA. The CDR3 nucleotides read TGCAGCGTTGGTGACAGTGATAGCTCCTACAATGAGCAGTTCTTC. This encodes CSVGDSDSSYNEQFF.

This clonotype was observed many times. This chain links TRBV3-1 with TRBJ1-1; D uncertain. The CDR3 totals 12 residues. Deletions cut 0 bases from V and 11 bases from J, with 10 bases between. Germline lookup yields CDR1 LGHDT and CDR2 YNNKEL (reference sequence). This CDR3 reads CASSQEGRSAFF. CDR3 bases: TGTGCCAGCAGCCAAGAGGGCAGATCGGCTTTCTTT.

This clonotype came up a few times. The V and J genes are TRBV7-6 and TRBJ1-5; 11 bases align to TRBD1. The V and J ends lost 1 base and 6 bases, in that order; junction bases with no gene match: 5. The CDR3 has 16 amino acids. Germline V CDR1 and CDR2: SGHVS, FNYEAQ. The CDR3 region has the DNA TGTGCCAGCAGCTTAGGGCGGACAGGGGGCGGTCAGCCCCAGCATTTT. Translated, it gives CASSLGRTGGGQPQHF. The whole variable domain, remainder taken from reference TRBV7-6 and TRBJ1-5, is GAGVSQSPRYKVTKRGQDVALRCDPISGHVSLYWYRQALGQGPEFLTYFNYEAQQDKSGLPNDRFSAERPEGSISTLTIQRTEQRDSAMYRCASSLGRTGGGQPQHFGDGTRLSIL.

This clonotype occurred many times. The V call is TRBV18, the J call TRBJ2-3; 10 nucleotides agree with TRBD1. CDR1 is KGHSH and CDR2 is LQKENI in the germline V gene. V trimming: 4 bases; J trimming: 0 bases; junction bases outside the gene matches: 4. This CDR3 is 16 amino acids long. In nucleotides, the CDR3 is TGTGCCAGCTCACGGGGACAGGGGCCGAGCACAGATACGCAGTATTTT. Amino acid sequence: CASSRGQGPSTDTQYF.

The table lists this clonotype with many counts. V gene TRBV30 combines with J gene TRBJ1-2; a weak D match, TRBD1 (6 bases). Germline lookup yields CDR1 GTSNPN and CDR2 SVGIG (reference sequence). V was pared by 1 base and J by 5 bases, with 17 bases between. This CDR3 is built from 15 residues. CDR3 residues: CAWSALTGYAYGYTF. The CDR3 DNA sequence: TGTGCCTGGAGTGCCCTTACAGGGTATGCGTATGGCTACACCTTC.

This clonotype was seen many times. The CDR3 DNA is TGCGCCAGCAGCTCGGGGACGAGTTACAATGAGCAGTTCTTC. Protein sequence: CASSSGTSYNEQFF. V usage is TRBV5-1 and J usage is TRBJ2-1; TRBD1 or TRBD2 may be the D gene (5 bases each). Trimming removed 3 bases from V and 4 bases from J, with 11 bases in between. Germline CDR1 SGHRS, CDR2 YFSETQ. This CDR3 is built from 14 residues.

In this sample, this clonotype turned up a few times. This rearrangement joins TRBV20-1 to TRBJ2-3; 9 positions agree with TRBD2. This CDR3 region has 15 residues. CDR1 and CDR2 from the germline V gene are DFQATT and SNEGSKA (reference sequence). V lost 6 bases, J lost 3 bases, and 10 bases stayed unmatched. Here the CDR3 DNA reads TGCAGTGCCCCCACCGTAGCGGGAGCGACAGATACGCAGTATTTT. As protein: CSAPTVAGATDTQYF.

V gene TRBV7-3 combines with J gene TRBJ2-3; the match to TRBD2 covers 9 bases. The CDR3 runs 16 residues. The germline gives CDR1 SGHTA, CDR2 FQGTGA. V shed 3 bases, J shed 0 bases, and the junction held 4 bases outside the gene matches. The CDR3: CASSLRAGGSTDTQYF. In DNA form, the CDR3 reads TGTGCCAGCAGCTTGAGAGCGGGAGGCAGCACAGATACGCAGTATTTT.

This clonotype was counted ten times or more. The V and J genes are TRBV11-2 and TRBJ2-5, with D possibly TRBD1 on 6 matching bases. CDR3 length equals 16 residues. Germline CDR1 is SGHAT and CDR2 is FQNNGV. Trimming took 2 bases from V and 5 from J, leaving 18 bases between them. CDR3 region: CASSLTTGSAVETQYF. CDR3 coding DNA: TGTGCCAGCAGCTTAACCACAGGGTCCGCGGTGGAGACCCAGTACTTC.

This clonotype has a handful of counts. The chain recombines TRBV19 with TRBJ1-1; a weak D match, TRBD1 (5 bases). V was pared by 9 bases and J by 4 bases, with 15 bases between. Germline loops: CDR1 LNHDA, CDR2 SQIVND (reference sequence). This CDR3 has 13 residues. The CDR3 coding sequence is TGTGCCAGCCTCACGGCGGGGGGCACTGAAGCTTTCTTT. Translated: CASLTAGGTEAFF.

In its sample, this clonotype was seen a few times. Compared with germline, one end of the junction differs, possibly owing to a read error. The chain employs TRBV18 and TRBJ1-1; D unclear. The CDR3 spans 12 residues. From germline, CDR1 is KGHSH and CDR2 LQKENI. The CDR3 coding sequence is TGTGCCGGCTCACCGAGACACACTGAAGCTTTCTTT. As protein: CAGSPRHTEAFF.

This clonotype was counted ten times or more. The chain couples TRBV28 to TRBJ1-5; 7 bases are shared with TRBD1. Germline V gene data show CDR1 as MDHEN and CDR2 as SYDVKM. The CDR3 totals 14 residues. V dropped 8 bases and J dropped 1; count of bases not matched to a gene: 5. CDR3 residues: CASDSDRSNQPQHF. CDR3 coding DNA: TGTGCCAGCGATTCGGACAGGAGCAATCAGCCCCAGCATTTT. The complete variable domain, with remaining parts taken from reference TRBV28 and TRBJ1-5, reads DVKVTQSSRYLVKRTGEKVFLECVQDMDHENMFWYRQDPGLGLRLIYFSYDVKMKEKGDIPEGYSVSREKKERFSLILESASTNQTSMYLCASDSDRSNQPQHFGDGTRLSIL.

The rearrangement uses TRBV27 and TRBJ2-5, with 13 bases fitting TRBD2. This CDR3 spans 15 amino acids. Germline CDR1 and CDR2: MNHEY and SMNVEV (reference sequence). V gave up 10 bases and J gave up 5 bases; unmatched junction bases: 10. CDR3 protein: CAIRRTSGSLETQYF. The CDR3 DNA reads TGTGCCATCCGGAGGACTAGCGGGAGTTTGGAGACCCAGTACTTC.

The chain has TRBV14 and TRBJ1-5; D remains ambiguous. The V and J ends lost 6 bases and 0 bases respectively, with 9 bases between them. The CDR3 runs 14 residues. The germline V gene has CDR1 SGHDN and CDR2 FVKESK. CDR3 region: CASSFWNSNQPQHF. The CDR3 region has the DNA TGTGCCAGCAGTTTTTGGAATAGCAATCAGCCCCAGCATTTT. The entire variable domain, with the rest obtained from reference TRBV14 and TRBJ1-5, is as follows: EAGVTQFPSHSVIEKGQTVTLRCDPISGHDNLYWYRRVMGKEIKFLLHFVKESKQDESGMPNNRFLAERTGGTYSTLKVQPAELEDSGVYFCASSFWNSNQPQHFGDGTRLSIL.

V and J are TRBV19 and TRBJ2-2; D uncertain. Germline V gives CDR1 LNHDA, CDR2 SQIVND (reference sequence). The germline V and J ends were trimmed by 4 bases and 7 bases, with 19 bases remaining between them. The CDR3 consists of 16 residues. CDR3 region: CASSSMGKPTVGELFF. The CDR3 DNA is TGTGCCAGTAGTAGTATGGGAAAACCGACCGTCGGGGAGCTGTTTTTT.

This clonotype came up many times. Here the CDR3 reads CASSFTGPYEQYF. The CDR3 coding sequence is TGTGCCAGCAGTTTCACAGGCCCCTACGAGCAGTACTTC. The V and J genes are TRBV12-3 or TRBV12-4 and TRBJ2-7, with D perhaps TRBD1 (5 bases). CDR3 length equals 13 residues. The ends were cut back, 3 bases at V and 2 bases at J, with 8 bases in the middle.

This clonotype turned up a few times. V gene TRBV5-1 combines with J gene TRBJ1-3; D is possibly TRBD1 (5 bases). Germline V gene lookup returns CDR1 SGHRS and CDR2 YFSETQ. Trimming cost V 3 bases and J 0 bases, with 19 bases left between them. There are 18 residues in the CDR3. CDR3 sequence (DNA): TGCGCCAGCAGCTCGAGCCCCAGGGTCGCGGGCTCTGGAAACACCATATATTTT. Protein: CASSSSPRVAGSGNTIYF.

This clonotype came up a few times. V is TRBV12-5 and J is TRBJ1-1, with D possibly being TRBD1 (6 bases). This CDR3 has 16 residues. Germline V gene sequence: CDR1 LGHNT, CDR2 FRNRAP. Trimming took off 1 base at V and 4 bases at J, with 16 bases between the two ends. The CDR3 coding sequence is TGTGCTAGTGGTTTGGCTACCGGGGGCACTGGCACTGAAGCTTTCTTT. This translates into CASGLATGGTGTEAFF.

This clonotype was seen a single time. A read error may produce the germline difference seen at one junction end. This chain uses TRBV18 with TRBJ2-7; D ambiguous. This CDR3 region has 11 residues. CDR1 and CDR2 from the germline V gene are KGHSH and LQKENI. In DNA form, the CDR3 reads TGTGCCGGCTCACCTTCCTACGAGCAGTACTTC. Translated, it gives CAGSPSYEQYF.

V and J are TRBV4-1 and TRBJ2-1; 9 bases align to TRBD2. With V trimmed by 6 bases and J by 8 bases, 8 bases remained unmatched. Germline assignment: CDR1 MGHRA and CDR2 YSYEKL. This CDR3 has 14 amino acids. The CDR3 DNA reads as TGCGCCAGCAGGGATAGCGGGAGTTTACATGAGCAGTTCTTC. It translates to CASRDSGSLHEQFF.

In this sample, this clonotype turned up a few times. The chain combines TRBV7-9 with TRBJ2-7, with unresolved D. There are 12 residues in the CDR3. Trimming stripped 8 bases from V and 0 bases from J, with 8 bases between. CDR1 is SEHNR and CDR2 is FQNEAQ in the germline V gene (reference sequence). The CDR3 region is CASLTDSYEQYF. The CDR3 nucleotides read TGTGCCAGCTTAACAGACTCCTACGAGCAGTACTTC.

This clonotype appeared many times. J is TRBJ2-1 and V is TRBV7-8; 8 nucleotides line up with TRBD2. The germline CDR1 and CDR2 sequences are SGHVS and FQNEAQ. The CDR3 contains 14 residues. J was trimmed by 7 bases and V by 6 bases; bases with no gene match: 8. CDR3 sequence (DNA): TGTGCCAGCAGTAAGCGGGAGCTCAGTAATGAGCAGTTCTTC. It codes for CASSKRELSNEQFF.

The rearrangement joins TRBV10-3 to TRBJ1-2; 8 nucleotides align to TRBD1. The V gene's germline CDR1 is ENHRY and CDR2 SYGVKD. The V gene end was trimmed by 3 bases and the J gene end by 5 bases; junction bases not matched to a gene: 17. CDR3 length equals 18 residues. CDR3 nucleotides: TGTGCCATCAGTGACCCCTCCAGGGGGCGCATGGGTGGTTATGGCTACACCTTC. It specifies CAISDPSRGRMGGYGYTF.

The chain is built from TRBV2 and TRBJ1-2; D may be TRBD1 (5 bases). Germline CDR1 reads SNHLY; CDR2 reads FYNNEI. Trimming cost V 10 bases and J 3 bases, with 15 bases left between them. CDR3 length: 13 amino acids. CDR3 nucleotide sequence: TGTGCCACCGGATTGCTGACAGACTATGGCTACACCTTC. Protein: CATGLLTDYGYTF.

V gene TRBV5-1 combines with J gene TRBJ2-5; tentatively, D is TRBD1 (6 bases). The germline V gene encodes CDR1 SGHRS and CDR2 YFSETQ. V shed 3 bases and J shed 10 bases, with 19 bases lying between them. The CDR3 spans 14 residues. The CDR3 region is CASSSGTPRGDQYF. DNA for the CDR3: TGCGCCAGCAGCTCCGGGACACCACGAGGGGACCAGTACTTC.

This chain connects TRBV24-1 to TRBJ2-2, with D tentatively TRBD1 (6 bases). CDR3 length: 16 residues. V lost 6 bases and J lost 1, with 14 bases in between. Germline V gene data show CDR1 as KGHDR and CDR2 as SFDVKD. The chain's CDR3 is CATSLPGHMNTGELFF. The CDR3 nucleotides read TGTGCCACCAGTCTACCGGGACATATGAACACCGGGGAGCTGTTTTTT.

This clonotype was picked up many times. The chain links TRBV7-9 to TRBJ1-1; D call uncertain. The CDR3 has 13 residues. Trimming took off 7 bases at V and 6 bases at J, with 15 bases between the two ends. The germline gives CDR1 SEHNR, CDR2 FQNEAQ (reference sequence). The CDR3 coding sequence is TGTGCCAGCAAAGGGTTTTCCGGACCTGAAGCTTTCTTT. This encodes CASKGFSGPEAFF. The complete variable domain, with remaining parts taken from reference TRBV7-9 and TRBJ1-1, reads DTGVSQNPRHKITKRGQNVTFRCDPISEHNRLYWYRQTLGQGPEFLTYFQNEAQLEKSRLLSDRFSAERPKGSFSTLEIQRTEQGDSAMYLCASKGFSGPEAFFGQGTRLTVV.